This passage covers 7 T cell receptor beta chains from one sample sequenced in a study of T cell responses to AZD1222 COVID-19 vaccine (dated by TCRdb to the early 2020s). Library method: the immunoSEQ multiplex PCR assay. TCRdb's version of the immuneACCESS table is confined to in-frame rearrangements and falls short of the full clone set. An unresolved V gene accounts for under half of the shortfall where checked; the remainder is of unknown origin. The sample has about 160,000 clones on record, roughly 90% of them singletons. The ten most abundant clones make up about 4.3% of the sample. The time point label corresponds to: about 28 days (+/-7) after the second vaccine dose. The source was peripheral blood, collected 28 days after the second AZD1222 dose. Receptors originate from an adult who received the AZD1222 COVID-19 vaccine.

The chain uses TRBV3-1 (or the pseudogene TRBV3-2) and TRBJ2-3, with 7 bases lining up with TRBD2. Germline lookup yields CDR1 LGHDT and CDR2 YNNKEL (reference sequence). V lost 1 base to trimming and J lost 3 bases; unmatched junction nucleotides: 7. The CDR3 extends over 16 amino acids. The CDR3 is CASSQAQGGRTDTQYF. CDR3 sequence (DNA): TGTGCCAGCAGCCAAGCGCAGGGAGGGAGGACAGATACGCAGTATTTT.

V and J are TRBV7-2 and TRBJ2-3, with 7 bases aligning to TRBD2. J gave up 4 bases and V 5 bases, and 12 bases lay outside the gene matches. This CDR3 is built from 16 residues. Per germline, CDR1 SGHTA and CDR2 FQGNSA. CDR3: CASSHGGGGPSDTQYF. Written as DNA, the CDR3 is TGTGCCAGCAGCCATGGGGGGGGAGGGCCCTCAGATACGCAGTATTTT.

The rearrangement links TRBV11-2 to TRBJ1-2, with D uncertain. The CDR3 length is 13 residues. Trimming took off 0 bases at V and 0 bases at J, with 2 bases between the two ends. CDR1 and CDR2 (germline): SGHAT, FQNNGV. This CDR3 reads CASSLEANYGYTF. Written as DNA, the CDR3 is TGTGCCAGCAGCTTAGAGGCTAACTATGGCTACACCTTC.

This chain links TRBV19 with TRBJ1-5; D gene uncertain. The V gene lost 7 bases and the J gene lost 8 bases, with 15 bases spanning the gap. Germline CDR1 is LNHDA and CDR2 is SQIVND (reference sequence). The CDR3 totals 13 residues. The CDR3 spells CASTANGKEPQHF. CDR3 nucleotide sequence: TGTGCCAGTACCGCAAATGGAAAGGAGCCCCAGCATTTT. The full variable domain, rest sourced from reference TRBV19 and TRBJ1-5, is DGGITQSPKYLFRKEGQNVTLSCEQNLNHDAMYWYRQDPGQGLRLIYYSQIVNDFQKGDIAEGYSVSREKKESFPLTVTSAQKNPTAFYLCASTANGKEPQHFGDGTRLSIL.

The chain employs TRBV6-5 and TRBJ2-1; D remains ambiguous. Germline CDR1 is MNHEY and CDR2 is SVGAGI. The CDR3 extends over 15 amino acids. Deletions cut 2 bases from V and 10 bases from J, with 18 bases between. In DNA form, the CDR3 reads TGTGCCAGCAGTTACACTCTAAAAAATTCAGGCGAGCAGTTCTTC. Translating gives CASSYTLKNSGEQFF.

The count of this clone is one. The chain couples TRBV12-5 to TRBJ1-1; tentative D call: TRBD1 (6 bases). Deletions cut 5 bases from V and 9 bases from J, with 19 bases between. CDR1 is LGHNT, CDR2 FRNRAP, per germline. This CDR3 has 14 amino acids. The chain's CDR3 is CASGPPSGADKAFF. In DNA, the CDR3 is TGTGCTAGTGGTCCTCCGTCGGGGGCGGATAAAGCTTTCTTT.

This clone was detected only once. The rearrangement uses TRBV5-6 and TRBJ1-2; 7 nucleotides match TRBD1. The CDR3 contains 12 residues. The V gene end was trimmed by 0 bases and the J gene end by 9 bases; junction bases not matched to a gene: 2. Germline values: CDR1 SGHDT, CDR2 YYEEEE. The CDR3 sequence: CASSLGGGSYTF. CDR3 in DNA: TGTGCCAGCAGCTTGGGAGGGGGCAGCTACACCTTC.